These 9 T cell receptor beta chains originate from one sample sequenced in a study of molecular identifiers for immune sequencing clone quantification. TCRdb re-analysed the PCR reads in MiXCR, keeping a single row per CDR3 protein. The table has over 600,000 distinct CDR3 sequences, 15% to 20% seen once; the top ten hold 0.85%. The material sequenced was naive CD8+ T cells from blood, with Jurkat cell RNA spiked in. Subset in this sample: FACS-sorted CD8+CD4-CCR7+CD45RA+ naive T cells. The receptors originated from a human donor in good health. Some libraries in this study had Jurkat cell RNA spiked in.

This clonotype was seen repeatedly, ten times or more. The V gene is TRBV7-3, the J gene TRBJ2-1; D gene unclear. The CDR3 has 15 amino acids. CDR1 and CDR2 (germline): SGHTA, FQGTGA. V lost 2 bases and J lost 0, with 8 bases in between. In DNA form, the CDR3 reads TGTGCCAGCAGCTTACTGCCCGCCTCCTACAATGAGCAGTTCTTC. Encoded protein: CASSLLPASYNEQFF.

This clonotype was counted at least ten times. The CDR3 reads CASSFTGEDYEQYF. The CDR3 nucleotides read TGTGCCAGCAGTTTTACTGGGGAGGACTACGAGCAGTACTTC. The V call is TRBV28, the J call TRBJ2-7; TRBD2 might be the D (6 bases). Germline lookup yields CDR1 MDHEN and CDR2 SYDVKM. The CDR3 length is 14 residues. Trimming took 3 bases from V and 3 from J, leaving 12 bases between them.

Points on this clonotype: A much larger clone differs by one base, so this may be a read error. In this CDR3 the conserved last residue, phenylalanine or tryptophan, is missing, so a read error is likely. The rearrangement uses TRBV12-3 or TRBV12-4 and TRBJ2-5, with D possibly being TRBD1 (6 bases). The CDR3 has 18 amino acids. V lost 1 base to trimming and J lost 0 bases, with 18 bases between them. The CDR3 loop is CASSLGWGQEEYQETQYL. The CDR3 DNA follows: TGTGCCAGCAGTTTAGGTTGGGGGCAAGAAGAGTACCAAGAGACCCAGTACCTC.

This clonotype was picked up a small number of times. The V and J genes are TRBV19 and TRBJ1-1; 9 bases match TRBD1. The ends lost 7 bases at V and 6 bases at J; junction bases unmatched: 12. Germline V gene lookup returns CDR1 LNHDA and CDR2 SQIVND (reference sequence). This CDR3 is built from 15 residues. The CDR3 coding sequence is TGTGCCAGTATTCCCCTCGGACAGGGGCTCTCTGAAGCTTTCTTT. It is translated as CASIPLGQGLSEAFF.

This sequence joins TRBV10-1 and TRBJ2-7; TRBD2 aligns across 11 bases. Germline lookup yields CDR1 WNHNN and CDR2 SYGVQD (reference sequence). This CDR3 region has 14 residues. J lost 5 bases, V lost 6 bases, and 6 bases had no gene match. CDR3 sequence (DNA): TGCGCCAGCAGCGCCGGGACTAGCGGCCACGAGCAGTACTTC. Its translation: CASSAGTSGHEQYF.

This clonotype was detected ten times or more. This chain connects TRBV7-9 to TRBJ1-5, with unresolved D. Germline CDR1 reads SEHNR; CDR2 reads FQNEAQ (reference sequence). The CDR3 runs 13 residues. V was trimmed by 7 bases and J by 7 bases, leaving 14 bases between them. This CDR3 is CASTDERGQPQHF. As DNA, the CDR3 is TGTGCCAGCACCGACGAGAGAGGCCAGCCCCAGCATTTT.

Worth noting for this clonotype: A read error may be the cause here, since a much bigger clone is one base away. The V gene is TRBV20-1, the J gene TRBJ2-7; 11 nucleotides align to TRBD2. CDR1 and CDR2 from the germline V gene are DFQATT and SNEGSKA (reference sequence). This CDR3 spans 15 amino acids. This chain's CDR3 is CRARELAGASYEQYF. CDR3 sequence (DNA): TGCAGGGCTAGAGAACTAGCGGGGGCTTCCTACGAGCAGTACTTC.

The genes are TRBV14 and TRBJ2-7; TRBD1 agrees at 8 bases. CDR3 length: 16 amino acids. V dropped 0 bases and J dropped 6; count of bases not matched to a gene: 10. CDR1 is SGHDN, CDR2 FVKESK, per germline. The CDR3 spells CASSQDTGTGDGEQYF. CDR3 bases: TGTGCCAGCAGCCAAGATACCGGGACAGGAGACGGCGAGCAGTACTTC.

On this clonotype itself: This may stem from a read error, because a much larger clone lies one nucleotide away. DNA for the CDR3: TGTGCCAGCAGCCAAGATGGGCCTAGCGGGAGAGAGGATACGCAGTATTTT. Encoded protein: CASSQDGPSGREDTQYF. The chain recombines TRBV4-2 with TRBJ2-3; 10 positions match TRBD2. The CDR3 contains 17 residues. J lost 6 bases, V lost 0 bases, and 9 bases had no gene match. CDR1 and CDR2 from the germline V gene are LGHNA and YNFKEQ.